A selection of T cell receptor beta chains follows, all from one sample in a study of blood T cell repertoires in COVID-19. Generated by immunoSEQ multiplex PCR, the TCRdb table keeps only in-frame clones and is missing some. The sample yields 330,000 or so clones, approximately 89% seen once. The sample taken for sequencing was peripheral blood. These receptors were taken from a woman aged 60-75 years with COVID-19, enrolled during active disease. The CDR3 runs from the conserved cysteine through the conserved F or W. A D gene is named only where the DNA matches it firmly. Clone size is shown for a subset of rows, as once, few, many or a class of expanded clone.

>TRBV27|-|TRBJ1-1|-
CASSIRGTEAFF
TGTGCCAGCAGCATCAGGGGAACTGAAGCTTTCTTT
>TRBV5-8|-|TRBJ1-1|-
CASSAFRRLNTEAFF
TGTGCCAGCAGCGCTTTTAGGAGGTTGAACACTGAAGCTTTCTTT
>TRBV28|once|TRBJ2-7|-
CASSLGGGPEQYF
TGTGCCAGCAGTTTGGGAGGGGGGCCCGAGCAGTACTTC
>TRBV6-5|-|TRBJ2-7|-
CASSRGLLSSYEQYF
TGTGCCAGCAGTCGAGGACTTCTCAGCTCCTACGAGCAGTACTTC
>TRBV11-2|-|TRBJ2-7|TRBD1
CASSQRIRDSFAYEQYF
TGTGCCAGCAGCCAAAGAATCCGGGACAGCTTCGCCTACGAGCAGTACTTC
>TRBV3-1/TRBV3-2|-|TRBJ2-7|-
CASSHLDSYEQYF
TGTGCCAGCAGCCACTTAGACAGCTACGAGCAGTACTTC
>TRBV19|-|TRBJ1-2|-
CASSPVGSYGYTF
TGTGCCAGTAGTCCAGTAGGGAGCTATGGCTACACCTTC
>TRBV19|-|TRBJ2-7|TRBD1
CASSGDRTSSYEQYF
TGTGCCAGTAGTGGGGACAGGACGAGCTCCTACGAGCAGTACTTC
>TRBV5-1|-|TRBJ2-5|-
CASSDSLQETQYF
TGCGCCAGCAGCGACAGCCTCCAAGAGACCCAGTACTTC
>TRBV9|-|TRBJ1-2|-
CASSVADTAYGYTF
TGTGCCAGCAGCGTAGCGGACACGGCCTATGGCTACACCTTC
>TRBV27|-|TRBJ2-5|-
CASSRRGSEWETQYF
TGTGCCAGCTCGCGACGGGGGTCGGAGTGGGAGACCCAGTACTTC
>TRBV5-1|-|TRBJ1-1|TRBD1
CASSLTGTGGDTEAFF
TGCGCCAGCAGCTTAACCGGGACAGGGGGAGACACTGAAGCTTTCTTT
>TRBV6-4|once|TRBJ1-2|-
CASSLTGSEGYTF
TGTGCCAGCAGTTTGACAGGTTCGGAGGGCTACACCTTC
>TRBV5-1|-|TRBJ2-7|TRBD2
CASSLAGVAGDSYEQYF
TGCGCCAGCAGCTTGGCCGGAGTAGCGGGGGACTCCTACGAGCAGTACTTC
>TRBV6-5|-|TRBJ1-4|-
CASSYSLGGEKLFF
TGTGCCAGCAGTTACTCGTTGGGGGGGGAAAAACTGTTTTTT
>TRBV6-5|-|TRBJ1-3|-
CASRWDTSSGNTIYF
TGTGCCAGCAGGTGGGACACCAGCTCTGGAAACACCATATATTTT
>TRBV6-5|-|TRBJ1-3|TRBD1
CASSSQGAYGNTIYF
TGTGCCAGCAGTTCACAGGGGGCATACGGAAACACCATATATTTT
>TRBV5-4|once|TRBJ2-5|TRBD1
CASSWGQGKVETQYF
TGTGCCAGCAGCTGGGGACAGGGGAAGGTAGAGACCCAGTACTTC
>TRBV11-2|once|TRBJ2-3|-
CASSLESGRSTDTQYF
TGTGCCAGCAGTCTAGAGTCGGGGAGGTCCACAGATACGCAGTATTTT
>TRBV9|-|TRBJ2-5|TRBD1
CASSALGTAQETQYF
TGTGCCAGCAGCGCCCTAGGGACAGCGCAAGAGACCCAGTACTTC
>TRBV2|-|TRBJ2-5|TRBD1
CASSETQGAQETQYF
TGTGCCAGCAGTGAAACCCAGGGGGCCCAAGAGACCCAGTACTTC
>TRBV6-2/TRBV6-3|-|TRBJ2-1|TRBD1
CASSLTGFEQFF
TGTGCCAGCAGCTTGACAGGGTTTGAGCAGTTCTTC
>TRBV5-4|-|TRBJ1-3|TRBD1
CASSLAGDRAGNTIYF
TGTGCCAGCAGCTTGGCCGGGGACAGAGCTGGAAACACCATATATTTT
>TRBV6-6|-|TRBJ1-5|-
CASSDWPFSNQPQHF
TGTGCCAGCAGTGACTGGCCTTTTAGCAATCAGCCCCAGCATTTT
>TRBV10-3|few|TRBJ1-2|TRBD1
CAISDRQGAPDGYTF
TGTGCCATCAGTGACCGACAGGGGGCGCCTGATGGCTACACCTTC
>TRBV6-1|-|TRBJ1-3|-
CASSEGQLSGNTIYF
TGTGCCAGCAGTGAGGGGCAGCTCTCTGGAAACACCATATATTTT
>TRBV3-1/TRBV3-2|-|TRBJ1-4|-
CASSQARASEKLFF
TGTGCCAGCAGCCAAGCCAGGGCTTCTGAAAAACTGTTTTTT
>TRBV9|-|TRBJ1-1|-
CASSVEQVTEAFF
TGTGCCAGCAGCGTAGAGCAGGTCACTGAAGCTTTCTTT
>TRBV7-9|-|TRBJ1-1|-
CASGARSEAFF
TGTGCCAGCGGGGCTCGGTCTGAAGCTTTCTTT
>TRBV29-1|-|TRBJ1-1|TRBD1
CSVDRGQGNTEAFF
TGCAGCGTTGATAGGGGACAGGGGAACACTGAAGCTTTCTTT
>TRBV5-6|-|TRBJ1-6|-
CASSFWNRENSPLHF
TGTGCCAGCAGCTTTTGGAACAGGGAAAATTCACCCCTCCACTTT
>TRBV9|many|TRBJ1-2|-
CASGDTYGYTF
TGTGCCAGCGGGGACACCTATGGCTACACCTTC
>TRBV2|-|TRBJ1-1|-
CASSELGMNTEAFF
TGTGCCAGCAGTGAGCTAGGCATGAACACTGAAGCTTTCTTT
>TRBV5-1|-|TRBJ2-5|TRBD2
CASSFGLAGGVEETQYF
TGCGCCAGCAGCTTCGGACTAGCGGGGGGGGTTGAAGAGACCCAGTACTTC
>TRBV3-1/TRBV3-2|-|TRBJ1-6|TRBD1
CASSSRQGPNSPLHF
TGTGCCAGCAGCTCTCGACAGGGACCTAATTCACCCCTCCACTTT
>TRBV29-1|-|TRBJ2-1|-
CSAEHNEQFF
TGCAGCGCCGAGCACAATGAGCAGTTCTTC
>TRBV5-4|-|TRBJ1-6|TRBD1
CASSPGGGKNSPLHF
TGTGCCAGCAGCCCAGGGGGTGGGAAGAATTCACCCCTCCACTTT